This T cell receptor (beta chain) comes out of a study of T cell repertoires in cytomegalovirus infection (dated by TCRdb to 2018 to 2020). Regarding the study in general: Donor HLA type was relevant to the analysis, as public TCR beta signatures indicated carriage of CMV infection together with the matching HLA type.

The CDR3 sequence holds 17 residues, the cysteine and phenylalanine included. Only the CDR3 portion is preserved as DNA: 51 bases, with reading frame beginning at the first base. The junction carries 12 bases between V and J, which are trimmed by 0 bases and 0 bases respectively. From the germline V gene (reference sequence), CDR1 is LNHNV and CDR2 is YYDKDF. What the study reported, not specific to this receptor: Carriers of CMV infection plus the relevant HLA type were discriminated by the cumulative frequency of public TCR beta family members in the study cohort and in an independent approximately 350-donor cohort. In the ex vivo response, HLA-C-restricted CMV-specific TCR beta clonotypes were dominant, and in two of eight donors the single most frequent clonotype came from this HLA-C-restricted group.

This clonotype was counted a few times. It lacks a known antigen. Base qualities are not recorded, but no much larger clone differs from it by a single base. Data came from an Illumina HiSeq 1500. TCRdb ran its own pipeline on the public reads, namely fastp trimming at Q25 and MiXCR clone calling, and kept in-frame beta chains. Merged by CDR3 protein, the rows form single entries marked with the most common genes and DNA. The sample profile shows about 190,000 distinct CDR3 sequences; 8% to 10% of them were found once. The ten largest clones represent about 4.6% of the sample. The V and J genes are TRBV15 and TRBJ1-3, and possibly TRBD1, on 5 matching bases. The specimen sequenced was PBMCs. The clonotype was recovered from a human donor in good health (CMV status not recorded). Some clones in this sample may be carry-over from other donors' samples. The CDR3 sequence is CATSRDPTVNSGNTIYF. The sequence in DNA is TGTGCCACCAGCAGAGATCCGACAGTAAACTCTGGAAACACCATATATTTT.